This entry describes one T cell receptor (beta chain). Antigen unknown. The trim removed 0 bases at V and 4 bases at J, leaving 4 bases unmatched. The CDR3 consists of 15 residues. These data belong to a study of regulatory T cells in long-lasting Graves disease. Study-wide results and caveats: The researchers studied only peripheral blood, not thyroid tissue.

The time point denotes: newly diagnosed GD, antithyroid drugs for less than 3 months. With RNA extracted from PBMCs as input, the TCR library was made. Researchers made TCR beta libraries by using iRepertoire HTBI primers and running Arm-PCR on CDR3 regions. TCRdb passed the multiplex PCR reads through MiXCR, listing each CDR3 protein once. The repertoire holds a few hundred thousand distinct CDR3 sequences, with approximately 16% as singletons. The data were also submitted as part of a second study, on T cells in Graves' hyperthyroidism and ophthalmopathy. From that paper: First-round RT-PCR targeting the TCR CDR3 was performed with the HTBI primer set. The model identified upcoming ophthalmopathy a median roughly 6.5 months ahead of onset.

This TCR was sampled from a woman between 40 and 50 years old with Graves disease. Sequenced material: peripheral blood mononuclear cells (PBMCs), taken at new diagnosis, from a patient treated with antithyroid drugs. The gene calls are TRBV12-3 or TRBV12-4 and TRBJ2-5; 8 bases match TRBD1. CDR3 amino acids: CASSLAPDRGETQYF. Written as DNA, the CDR3 is TGTGCCAGCAGTTTAGCACCTGACAGGGGAGAGACCCAGTACTTC.